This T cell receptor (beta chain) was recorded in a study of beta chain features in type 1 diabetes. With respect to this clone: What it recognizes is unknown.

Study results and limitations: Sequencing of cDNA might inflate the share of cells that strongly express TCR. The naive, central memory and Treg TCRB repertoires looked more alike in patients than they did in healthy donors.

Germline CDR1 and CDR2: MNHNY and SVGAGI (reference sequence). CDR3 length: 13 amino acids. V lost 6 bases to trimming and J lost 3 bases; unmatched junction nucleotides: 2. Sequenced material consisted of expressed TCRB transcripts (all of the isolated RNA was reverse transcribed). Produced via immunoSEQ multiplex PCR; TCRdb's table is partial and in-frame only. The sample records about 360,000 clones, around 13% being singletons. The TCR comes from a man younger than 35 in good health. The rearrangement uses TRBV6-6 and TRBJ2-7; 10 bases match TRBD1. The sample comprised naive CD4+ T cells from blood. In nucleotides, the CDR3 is TGTGCCAGCAGATGGACAGGGGGCTACGAGCAGTACTTC. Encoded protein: CASRWTGGYEQYF.